Listed here is a single T cell receptor (beta chain). This CDR3 spans 12 amino acids. Trimming removed 5 bases at V and 7 bases at J, with 9 bases between. The germline V gene encodes CDR1 MNHEY and CDR2 SVGAGI. These data originate in a study of blood T cell repertoires in COVID-19. Background on the study: Sites in the United States, Italy and Spain provided acute and convalescent COVID-19 samples. In each case, the material was cDNA or gDNA derived from T cells, B-cell-depleted T cells, or PBMCs.

In the original workflow: Using reference gene primer amplification, nucleated cell counts were estimated. Some clones are missing from TCRdb's copy, which holds only in-frame ones; the method was immunoSEQ multiplex PCR. V and J calls and clone size are those listed in that table; D and trimming were worked out from the DNA. The sample consists of under 250,000 clones, under 85% of them appearing once. V and J are TRBV6-5 and TRBJ1-3; D gene unclear. Specimen: peripheral blood. The sequence was collected from a man aged 30 to 39 who had recovered from COVID-19. The CDR3 bases are TGTGCCAGCAGTCCCCGAGCGAACACCATATATTTT. Encoded protein: CASSPRANTIYF.